These 20 T cell receptor beta chains came from one sample sequenced in a study of CXCR3-negative and CXCR3-positive naive CD8 T cells. Researchers prepared the TRB cDNA libraries using 5' RACE with UMI labels. TCRdb re-called the 5' RACE reads; every CDR3 protein appears as one record, without DNA. Its table records roughly 24,000 distinct CDR3 sequences. Sequencing was performed on memory CD8+ T cells from blood. The receptors shown here come from a human donor in good health. Some clones in this sample may be carry-over from other donors' samples.

The V call is TRBV29-1, the J call TRBJ2-7; TCRdb's D call, TRBD1, is unchecked because there is no DNA. Germline assignment: CDR1 SQVTM and CDR2 ANQGSEA. The CDR3 loop spans 15 amino acids. CDR3 loop: CSVDLGDSDTYEQYF.

The gene calls are TRBV6-4 and TRBJ1-1. CDR1 and CDR2 (germline): MRHNA, SNTAGT. The CDR3 is 13 residues long. CDR3 sequence: CASSERANTEAFF.

This chain uses TRBV6-2 or TRBV6-3 with TRBJ2-2; the D call from TCRdb, TRBD1, cannot be confirmed without DNA. Per the germline V gene, CDR1 is MNHEY and CDR2 is SVGEGT. The CDR3 runs 14 residues. The chain's CDR3 is CASMRTDNTGELFF.

CDR3 sequence: CASSFIYAAGQETQYF. This chain connects TRBV12-3 or TRBV12-4 to TRBJ2-5; TCRdb names TRBD2, which stays unverified in the absence of DNA. CDR3 size: 16 residues.

Frequency places this clonotype as medium-sized (0.01 to 0.1%). The rearrangement uses TRBV6-4 and TRBJ2-1; TCRdb picks TRBD1, but there is no DNA to check that call. The CDR3 has 15 amino acids. CDR1 MRHNA and CDR2 SNTAGT come from the germline V gene. The CDR3 spells CASSQGAESYNEQFF.

This sequence joins TRBV20-1 and TRBJ1-1; TCRdb lists TRBD1, though no DNA is available to test this call. Germline assignment: CDR1 DFQATT and CDR2 SNEGSKA (reference sequence). This CDR3 spans 13 amino acids. The CDR3: CSARGDREYEAFF.

In terms of frequency, this clonotype is medium-sized (0.01 to 0.1%). The rearrangement uses TRBV6-1 and TRBJ2-7. From germline, CDR1 is MNHNS and CDR2 SASEGT. The CDR3 is made up of 15 amino acids. Here the CDR3 reads CASSELAESSYEQYF.

The rearrangement joins TRBV29-1 to TRBJ2-5; TCRdb's D gene call, TRBD1, goes unchecked for lack of DNA. Germline V gene data show CDR1 as SQVTM and CDR2 as ANQGSEA. CDR3 length equals 11 residues. The chain's CDR3 is CSVDSGADGGF.

This chain joins TRBV7-9 and TRBJ1-2. The length of the CDR3 is 14 residues. Germline values: CDR1 SEHNR, CDR2 FQNEAQ (reference sequence). The CDR3 protein is CASSSSAGLYGYTF.

The genes are TRBV29-1 and TRBJ2-5; TCRdb indicates TRBD1, and absent DNA this call remains unverified. The germline V gene has CDR1 SQVTM and CDR2 ANQGSEA. There are 13 residues in the CDR3. CDR3 in amino acids: CSAPGPVQETQYF.

The rearrangement links TRBV29-1 to TRBJ2-7; with no DNA, the TCRdb D assignment of TRBD2 cannot be verified. Germline CDR1 is SQVTM and CDR2 is ANQGSEA. This CDR3 has 15 amino acids. This CDR3 is CSVEGLADNSYEQYF.

The chain employs TRBV29-1 and TRBJ1-1; TCRdb gives TRBD1 as the D gene, but with no DNA this cannot be confirmed. Germline V gene lookup returns CDR1 SQVTM and CDR2 ANQGSEA. The CDR3 is 12 residues long. CDR3 protein: CSGVTGPTEAFF.

This chain links TRBV1 with TRBJ2-5; there is no DNA to check the TCRdb D call of TRBD1. TRBV1 is termed a pseudogene. The CDR3 length is 14 residues. CDR3 sequence reads: CTSSQGRGQETQYF.

J is TRBJ2-4 and V is TRBV7-6; TCRdb lists TRBD1, though no DNA is available to test this call. This CDR3 spans 16 amino acids. From germline, CDR1 is SGHVS and CDR2 FNYEAQ. Here the CDR3 reads CASSQWASGEKNIQYF. Full variable domain (missing parts from reference TRBV7-6 and TRBJ2-4): GAGVSQSPRYKVTKRGQDVALRCDPISGHVSLYWYRQALGQGPEFLTYFNYEAQQDKSGLPNDRFSAERPEGSISTLTIQRTEQRDSAMYRCASSQWASGEKNIQYFGAGTRLSVL.

The CDR3: CAISLPGQQETQYF. The chain uses TRBV10-3 and TRBJ2-5; TCRdb lists TRBD1, though no DNA is available to test this call. CDR3 size: 14 residues. Germline values: CDR1 ENHRY, CDR2 SYGVKD.

J is TRBJ2-3 and V is TRBV6-4; TCRdb selects TRBD2, and the lack of DNA leaves this call unchecked. Germline CDR1 MRHNA, CDR2 SNTAGT. This CDR3 is built from 14 residues. The CDR3 here is CATSTSGGTDTQYF.

The CDR3 reads CSVKPQGNQETQYF. The rearrangement links TRBV29-1 to TRBJ2-5; absent DNA, TCRdb's TRBD1 call cannot be checked. This CDR3 comprises 14 residues. CDR1 and CDR2 from the germline V gene are SQVTM and ANQGSEA.

The V and J genes are TRBV7-6 and TRBJ1-6; TCRdb names TRBD1, which stays unverified in the absence of DNA. CDR1 and CDR2 (germline): SGHVS, FNYEAQ. This CDR3 comprises 17 residues. CDR3 in amino acids: CASSPRRPGSYNSPLHF.

This chain links TRBV28 with TRBJ2-2; the D call of TRBD1 rests on TCRdb alone, since no DNA is present to check it. The germline gives CDR1 MDHEN, CDR2 SYDVKM. The CDR3 length is 18 residues. CDR3 amino acids: CASSAKDLTGGNTGELFF.

The J gene is TRBJ2-3, the V gene TRBV28; TCRdb reports TRBD1, a call that lacks DNA to check it against. Looked up from germline, CDR1 is MDHEN and CDR2 is SYDVKM. The CDR3 extends over 16 amino acids. CDR3: CASTTRAPYHTDTQYF.